This T cell receptor beta chain was retrieved from a study of T cell changes during pregnancy in multiple sclerosis. The table came from immunoSEQ multiplex PCR; TCRdb's copy has only in-frame clones and leaves some out. The data hold about 51,000 clones, with approximately 94% observed a single time. This CDR3 is built from 15 residues. Germline loops: CDR1 SGDLS, CDR2 YYNGEE. The junction had 9 bases not matched to a gene; V was cut back by 4 bases and J by 5 bases. The V and J genes are TRBV9 and TRBJ2-1; 7 bases agree with TRBD1. This TCR derives from a female donor with multiple sclerosis, enrolled in a pregnancy study. The sequenced sample was CD4+ T cells from peripheral blood mononuclear cells, obtained in the second trimester of pregnancy. CDR3 protein: CASSRLGGNNNEQFF. The CDR3 DNA reads TGTGCCAGCAGCCGCCTAGGGGGCAATAACAATGAGCAGTTCTTC.